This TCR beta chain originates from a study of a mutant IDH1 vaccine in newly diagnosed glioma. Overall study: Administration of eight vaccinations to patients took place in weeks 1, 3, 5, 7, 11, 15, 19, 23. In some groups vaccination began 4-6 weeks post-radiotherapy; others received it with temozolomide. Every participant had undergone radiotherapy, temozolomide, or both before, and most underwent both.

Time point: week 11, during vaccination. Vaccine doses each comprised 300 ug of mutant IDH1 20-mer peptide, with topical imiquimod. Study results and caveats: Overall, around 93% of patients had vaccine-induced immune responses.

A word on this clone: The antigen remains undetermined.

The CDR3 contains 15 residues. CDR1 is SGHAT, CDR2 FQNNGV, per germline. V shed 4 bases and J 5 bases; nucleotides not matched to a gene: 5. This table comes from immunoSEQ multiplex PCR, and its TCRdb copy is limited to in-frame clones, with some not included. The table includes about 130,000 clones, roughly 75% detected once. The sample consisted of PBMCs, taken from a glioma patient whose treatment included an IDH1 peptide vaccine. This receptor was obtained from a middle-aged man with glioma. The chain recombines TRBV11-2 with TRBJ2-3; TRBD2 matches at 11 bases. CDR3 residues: CASSSLAGGKDTQYF. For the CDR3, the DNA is TGTGCCAGCAGCTCTCTAGCGGGAGGTAAAGATACGCAGTATTTT.